Listed below are T cell receptor beta chains from one sample, sequenced in a study of blood T cells in healthy people across ages. TCRdb redid the calling of the 5' RACE reads with MiXCR, one entry per CDR3 protein. This sample has about 1,500,000 distinct CDR3 sequences, with 28% found just once. Source material: blood. The receptors stem from a woman in her twenties or thirties in good health. Both conserved end residues are part of each CDR3. The D gene is left open where the match is weak. Clone size appears in some rows only: once, few, many, or a class for an expanded clone.

size,J,D,V,DNA,CDR3
few,TRBJ2-4,-,TRBV5-1,TGCGCCAGCAGCTTGGAGGGGGAAAACATTCAGTACTTC,CASSLEGENIQYF
-,TRBJ1-6,-,TRBV20-1,TGCAGTGCTAGAGCCGGGACGGAAGATTCACCCCTCCACTTT,CSARAGTEDSPLHF
-,TRBJ2-5,-,TRBV29-1,TGCAGCGGAGTTCCCCGGGGGCCGGAGACCCAGTACTTC,CSGVPRGPETQYF
few,TRBJ2-7,-,TRBV28,TGTGCCAGCACGGGGGCAGTCCAAGCCCTCTCCTACGAGCAGTACTTC,CASTGAVQALSYEQYF
few,TRBJ1-5,TRBD1,TRBV15,TGTGCCACCAGCAAGGACAGGGTCAATCAGCCCCAGCATTTT,CATSKDRVNQPQHF
few,TRBJ2-7,TRBD1,TRBV20-1,TGCAGTGCTACTGGTCCGGGACAGGTATACTACGAGCAGTACTTC,CSATGPGQVYYEQYF
-,TRBJ2-1,TRBD2,TRBV20-1,TGCAGTGCCTACTCGACCACTAGCGGGAGGGTCAATGAGCAGTTCTTC,CSAYSTTSGRVNEQFF
-,TRBJ2-7,-,TRBV3-1,TGTGCCAGCAGCCAAGATACGGAGGGGGACTACGAGCAGTACTTC,CASSQDTEGDYEQYF
few,TRBJ2-1,-,TRBV24-1,TGTGCCACCAGTGATCCAGACAGTTCCAATGAGCAGTTCTTC,CATSDPDSSNEQFF
-,TRBJ2-3,TRBD2,TRBV20-1,TGCAGTGCCGCGACTAGCGCGCGCACAGATACGCAGTATTTT,CSAATSARTDTQYF
few,TRBJ2-4,TRBD1,TRBV4-3,TGCGCCAGCAGCCAGGGCCGAGGGGGCCCAGCACGGAACATTCAGTACTTC,CASSQGRGGPARNIQYF
-,TRBJ2-7,-,TRBV6-5,TGTGCCAGCAGTTACTCGAACAGGGCGATCGGCGAGCAGTACTTC,CASSYSNRAIGEQYF
-,TRBJ1-6,-,TRBV27,TGTGCCAGCAGTGACGCCGATTCACCCCTCCACTTT,CASSDADSPLHF
-,TRBJ1-1,TRBD1,TRBV25-1,TGTGCCAGCAGTGAAAGTAGACAGGGAAGGTCTGAAGCTTTCTTT,CASSESRQGRSEAFF
few,TRBJ2-5,-,TRBV6-1,TGTGCCAGCAGTGCATTCCAGATTGAGCAGTACTTC,CASSAFQIEQYF
-,TRBJ2-1,TRBD2,TRBV2,TGTGCCAGCAGTGTTGAACTAGCGGAACTCAATGAGCAGTTCTTC,CASSVELAELNEQFF
-,TRBJ2-1,TRBD2,TRBV7-2,TGTGCCAGCAGCCGGATTGGGACTACCAATTCCTACAATGAGCAGTTCTTC,CASSRIGTTNSYNEQFF
-,TRBJ1-1,-,TRBV12-3/TRBV12-4,TGTGCCAGCAGTTTAGAGAGCCGTTGGACTGAAGCTTTCTTT,CASSLESRWTEAFF
many,TRBJ2-1,-,TRBV12-5,TGTGCTAGTGGTTTGGCGGGTGAGCAGTTCTTC,CASGLAGEQFF
few,TRBJ2-2,TRBD2,TRBV12-3/TRBV12-4,TGTGCCAGCATCCCGGGGGGAGCGAACACCGGGGAGCTGTTTTTT,CASIPGGANTGELFF
many,TRBJ2-5,TRBD1,TRBV7-2,TGTGCCAGCAGCCAAACAGGGGGCTTACAAGAGACCCAGTACTTC,CASSQTGGLQETQYF
-,TRBJ2-5,TRBD2,TRBV5-1,TGCGCCAGCAGCCCCGTAGCGGGGGGCCACCAAGAGACCCAGTACTTC,CASSPVAGGHQETQYF
many,TRBJ2-7,-,TRBV9,TGTGCCAGCAGCGCCTCGCCGGGACGGCAGAGCTCCTACGAGCAGTACTTC,CASSASPGRQSSYEQYF
many,TRBJ2-3,-,TRBV5-1,TGCGCCAGCAGCTTGCTCGCGCTCAGAAATGGGGATACGCAGTATTTT,CASSLLALRNGDTQYF
many,TRBJ2-7,TRBD1,TRBV28,TGTGCCTCCCTCAGGGGACAGGGATTCTACGAGCAGTACTTC,CASLRGQGFYEQYF
-,TRBJ2-1,-,TRBV3-1,TGTGCCAGCAGCCAGGATCCGGGACGGAAAGAGACCCAGTTCTTC,CASSQDPGRKETQFF
many,TRBJ2-7,-,TRBV5-1,TGCGCCAGCAGCCCCTCTAAACCTCCCAACTACGAGCAGTACTTC,CASSPSKPPNYEQYF
once,TRBJ1-3,TRBD1,TRBV20-1,TGCAGTGCCCCGGGACAGGGAGAGTCTGGAAACACCATATATTTT,CSAPGQGESGNTIYF
many,TRBJ1-5,TRBD1,TRBV7-6,TGTGCCAGCAGCCAGGGGGGAAGGGAAAGTCAGCCCCAGCATTTT,CASSQGGRESQPQHF
few,TRBJ2-7,-,TRBV7-2,TGTGCCAGCAGCCATGGAGGGCCGTCCTACGTGCAGTACTTC,CASSHGGPSYVQYF
-,TRBJ1-2,-,TRBV29-1,TGCAACGTCTTCAGGGAGAATGGCTACACCTTC,CNVFRENGYTF
-,TRBJ1-2,-,TRBV3-1,TGTGCCAGCAGCCACCGAAGCGCGACGGCAGTCAGATATGGCTACACCTTC,CASSHRSATAVRYGYTF
-,TRBJ1-4,TRBD1,TRBV28,TGTGCCAGCAGTTCTGCCGGGACAGGGGGCGAAAAACTGTTTTTT,CASSSAGTGGEKLFF
-,TRBJ2-4,-,TRBV28,TGTGCCAGCAGTTCACCGGGACTCCCGTCGAAAAACATTCAGTACTTC,CASSSPGLPSKNIQYF
few,TRBJ2-3,-,TRBV29-1,TGCAGCGCGAATTGGGGGGTTACTAGCACAGATACGCAGTATTTT,CSANWGVTSTDTQYF
-,TRBJ2-1,-,TRBV30,TGTGCCTGGACCCGGGACTTTTCATCCTATGAGCAGTTCTTC,CAWTRDFSSYEQFF
few,TRBJ2-7,TRBD1,TRBV2,TGTGCCAGCAGGGAGGACAGGAGCTTAGAGCAGTACTTC,CASREDRSLEQYF
many,TRBJ2-1,TRBD1,TRBV29-1,TGCAGCGTGAAGTCGGGACAGGGGGCCTACAATGAGCAGTTCTTC,CSVKSGQGAYNEQFF
few,TRBJ1-5,TRBD1,TRBV28,TGTGCCAGCAGTTTAGAGCCGGACAGGGTAGGTGAACAGCCCCAGCATTTT,CASSLEPDRVGEQPQHF
-,TRBJ2-7,-,TRBV11-2,TGTGCCAGCAGCTCAGAGATGGGCGAGCAGTACTTC,CASSSEMGEQYF
few,TRBJ2-1,-,TRBV12-3/TRBV12-4,TGTGCCAGCAGGAACAAGGGGTACAATGAGCAGTTCTTC,CASRNKGYNEQFF
many,TRBJ2-7,-,TRBV29-1,TGCAGCGCCGGGACGACAGGAGCCTACGAGCAGTACTTC,CSAGTTGAYEQYF
many,TRBJ2-7,-,TRBV29-1,TGCAGCGTGTTTGGGTACGAGCAGTACTTC,CSVFGYEQYF
-,TRBJ2-3,-,TRBV9,TGTGCCAGCAGCGTAGCAGACAACACAGATACGCAGTATTTT,CASSVADNTDTQYF
few,TRBJ1-4,TRBD1,TRBV5-1,TGCGCCAGCAGCGTGACAGGGGAGGATGAAAAACTGTTTTTT,CASSVTGEDEKLFF
few,TRBJ2-7,-,TRBV7-2,TGTGCCAGCAGCCCCATACCGGTCCCGACGGGCGAGCAGTACTTC,CASSPIPVPTGEQYF
-,TRBJ2-1,-,TRBV7-2,TGTGCCAGCAGCTTAGGCGGTGCCCGGAACAATGAGCAGTTCTTC,CASSLGGARNNEQFF
few,TRBJ1-4,-,TRBV5-1,TGCGCCAGCAGCCCTCGACAGCCTAGGGAAAAACTGTTTTTT,CASSPRQPREKLFF
-,TRBJ2-6,TRBD1,TRBV9,TGTGCCAGCAACGAGTACGGGACAGTGCATAATGGGGCCAACGTCCTGACTTTC,CASNEYGTVHNGANVLTF
-,TRBJ2-7,-,TRBV6-2/TRBV6-3,TGTGCCAGCAGTCCGGGTGACCACGAGCAGTACTTC,CASSPGDHEQYF